This TCR beta chain comes out of a study of cytomegalovirus exposure and HLA in healthy donors. Study-level points and caveats: An apparent linkage of common viral pathogens to several of the most significant clusters emerged in a later analysis.

CDR3 length: 13 amino acids. The V segment lost 6 bases and the J segment 6 bases; nucleotides outside the gene matches: 7. Germline CDR1 reads MNHNY; CDR2 reads SVGAGI (reference sequence). This clone has more than one count but fewer than ten. What it binds is not known. PCR involved 60 Vbeta and 13 Jbeta primers. TCRdb's copy holds only in-frame clones and misses some; the assay was immunoSEQ multiplex PCR. The table lists 130,000 or so clones, approximately 72% of them singletons. Input material: PBMCs. The gene calls are TRBV6-6 and TRBJ2-7; 8 positions agree with TRBD1. This sequence was found in a woman aged 60 to 75 in good health and CMV-seronegative. CDR3 in DNA: TGTGCCAGCAGACTACAGGGGGTAAGCGAGCAGTACTTC. This encodes CASRLQGVSEQYF.